This TCR beta chain was recorded in a study of regulatory T cells in long-lasting Graves disease. Germline V lookup: CDR1 SGHRS, CDR2 YFSETQ. This CDR3 has 11 residues. Trimming took 4 bases from V and 8 from J, leaving 6 bases between them. Through Arm-PCR of CDR3 regions and iRepertoire HTBI primers, TCR beta libraries were built. TCRdb analysed the multiplex PCR reads with MiXCR anew, one entry per CDR3 protein. The sample yields about 340,000 distinct CDR3 sequences, about 20% seen once. Time point noted: persistent/refractory GD, antithyroid drugs over 5 years with positive TRAb. PBMC RNA served as the TCR library source. Whole-study results and caveats: Thyroid tissue went unstudied; only peripheral blood was examined. A greater number of public clonotypes (under 3,000) was shared by persistent patients than by new patients (approximately 880).

With regard to this clonotype: The antigen is undetermined.

Sequencing used peripheral blood mononuclear cells (PBMCs), obtained when the disease was refractory, from a patient treated with antithyroid drugs. This TCR was sampled from a female donor with Graves disease. V is TRBV5-1 and J is TRBJ2-2, with D perhaps matching TRBD1 (5 bases). The CDR3 region has the DNA TGCGCCAGCAGCAAGGGGGGGGAGCTGTTTTTT. Translation: CASSKGGELFF.